The rows below give T cell receptor beta chains drawn from one sample of a study of cytomegalovirus exposure and HLA in healthy donors. Sequenced by immunoSEQ multiplex PCR; TCRdb stores in-frame clones only, minus some. In the table there are a few hundred thousand clones, nearly 95% of which are singletons. Sequencing used PBMCs. The receptors shown here come from a girl aged 2 to 9 in good health and CMV-seronegative. Each CDR3 is given with its conserved first and last residue. Each record gives: J gene, D gene, clone size, V gene, CDR3 protein, CDR3 DNA. The D gene is left open where the match is weak. The listing skips clone size in some rows; elsewhere it reads once, few, many or a size class.

j_gene: TRBJ1-6; d_gene: .; abundance: .; v_gene: TRBV25-1; CDR3aa: CASSEYLDRNSPLHF; CDR3nt: TGTGCCAGCAGTGAATATCTGGACAGAAATTCACCCCTCCACTTT
j_gene: TRBJ1-4; d_gene: .; abundance: .; v_gene: TRBV9; CDR3aa: CASNGRGNEKLFF; CDR3nt: TGTGCCAGCAACGGAAGGGGTAATGAAAAACTGTTTTTT
j_gene: TRBJ2-6; d_gene: TRBD1; abundance: .; v_gene: TRBV10-3; CDR3aa: CASGPGQGSGANVLTF; CDR3nt: TGTGCAAGCGGGCCCGGACAGGGCTCTGGGGCCAACGTCCTGACTTTC
j_gene: TRBJ1-5; d_gene: .; abundance: .; v_gene: TRBV5-5; CDR3aa: CASSRAGYGSNQPQHF; CDR3nt: TGTGCCAGCAGCCGGGCAGGGTACGGTAGCAATCAGCCCCAGCATTTT
j_gene: TRBJ1-5; d_gene: .; abundance: few; v_gene: TRBV5-8; CDR3aa: CASSPWMAGAQHF; CDR3nt: TGTGCCAGCAGCCCTTGGATGGCAGGGGCCCAGCATTTT
j_gene: TRBJ1-1; d_gene: .; abundance: .; v_gene: TRBV7-9; CDR3aa: CASSLEGSRDTEAFF; CDR3nt: TGTGCCAGCAGCTTGGAAGGGAGTAGAGACACTGAAGCTTTCTTT
j_gene: TRBJ2-1; d_gene: .; abundance: .; v_gene: TRBV19; CDR3aa: CASSILGGSSYNEQFF; CDR3nt: TGTGCCAGTAGTATCCTGGGGGGTAGCTCCTACAATGAGCAGTTCTTC
j_gene: TRBJ2-2; d_gene: TRBD2; abundance: .; v_gene: TRBV5-1; CDR3aa: CASSTGLAGTNTGELFF; CDR3nt: TGCGCCAGCAGTACAGGACTAGCGGGTACGAACACCGGGGAGCTGTTTTTT
j_gene: TRBJ2-2; d_gene: TRBD2; abundance: once; v_gene: TRBV7-3; CDR3aa: CASSPTSGGENTGELFF; CDR3nt: TGTGCCAGCAGCCCGACTAGCGGGGGGGAGAACACCGGGGAGCTGTTTTTT
j_gene: TRBJ2-3; d_gene: .; abundance: .; v_gene: TRBV9; CDR3aa: CASSEEVTSTDTQYF; CDR3nt: TGTGCCAGCAGCGAGGAGGTTACGAGCACAGATACGCAGTATTTT
j_gene: TRBJ2-1; d_gene: .; abundance: .; v_gene: TRBV19; CDR3aa: CASSLDSYNEQFF; CDR3nt: TGTGCCAGTAGTTTGGACTCATACAATGAGCAGTTCTTC
j_gene: TRBJ2-7; d_gene: .; abundance: .; v_gene: TRBV5-1; CDR3aa: CASSSAAGSEQYF; CDR3nt: TGCGCCAGCAGCTCGGCAGCAGGTTCCGAGCAGTACTTC
j_gene: TRBJ1-1; d_gene: TRBD1; abundance: .; v_gene: TRBV5-6; CDR3aa: CASSGQGDIMNTEAFF; CDR3nt: TGTGCCAGCAGTGGACAGGGGGATATAATGAACACTGAAGCTTTCTTT
j_gene: TRBJ1-4; d_gene: .; abundance: .; v_gene: TRBV6-7; CDR3aa: CASRRLWTEAGEKLFF; CDR3nt: TGTGCCAGCAGACGCCTTTGGACCGAAGCGGGTGAAAAACTGTTTTTT
j_gene: TRBJ1-1; d_gene: TRBD1; abundance: few; v_gene: TRBV5-1; CDR3aa: CASSVGTGAEAFF; CDR3nt: TGCGCCAGCAGCGTGGGGACAGGGGCTGAAGCTTTCTTT
j_gene: TRBJ2-7; d_gene: TRBD1; abundance: .; v_gene: TRBV7-8; CDR3aa: CASSFEDRGLYEQYF; CDR3nt: TGTGCCAGCAGCTTTGAGGACAGGGGGCTCTACGAGCAGTACTTC
j_gene: TRBJ1-6; d_gene: TRBD1; abundance: .; v_gene: TRBV10-3; CDR3aa: CATTGDNSPLHF; CDR3nt: TGTGCCACCACAGGGGATAATTCACCCCTCCACTTT
j_gene: TRBJ2-1; d_gene: .; abundance: once; v_gene: TRBV7-2; CDR3aa: CASSLGGRREQFF; CDR3nt: TGTGCCAGCAGCTTAGGGGGGAGGAGGGAGCAGTTCTTC
j_gene: TRBJ2-2; d_gene: TRBD1; abundance: .; v_gene: TRBV6-1; CDR3aa: CASSEWGTGAGELFF; CDR3nt: TGTGCCAGCAGTGAATGGGGGACAGGGGCCGGGGAGCTGTTTTTT
j_gene: TRBJ1-4; d_gene: .; abundance: .; v_gene: TRBV7-9; CDR3aa: CASSARDVKLFF; CDR3nt: TGTGCCAGCAGCGCCCGGGATGTAAAACTGTTTTTT
j_gene: TRBJ2-2; d_gene: TRBD2; abundance: .; v_gene: TRBV19; CDR3aa: CASRRGAGELFF; CDR3nt: TGTGCCAGTAGACGGGGGGCCGGGGAGCTGTTTTTT
j_gene: TRBJ2-5; d_gene: TRBD1; abundance: .; v_gene: TRBV9; CDR3aa: CASSVALGQGQTQYF; CDR3nt: TGTGCCAGCAGCGTAGCCCTGGGACAGGGCCAGACCCAGTACTTC
j_gene: TRBJ1-2; d_gene: TRBD1; abundance: .; v_gene: TRBV2; CDR3aa: CASSERTGPGNGYTF; CDR3nt: TGTGCCAGCAGTGAGCGGACAGGGCCAGGGAATGGCTACACCTTC
j_gene: TRBJ1-1; d_gene: .; abundance: .; v_gene: TRBV27; CDR3aa: CASSSSHTEAFF; CDR3nt: TGTGCCAGCAGTTCCAGTCACACTGAAGCTTTCTTT
j_gene: TRBJ2-3; d_gene: TRBD2; abundance: .; v_gene: TRBV9; CDR3aa: CASSAAPYERGGPPDTQYF; CDR3nt: TGTGCCAGCAGCGCGGCGCCTTATGAACGGGGGGGCCCCCCAGATACGCAGTATTTT
j_gene: TRBJ1-1; d_gene: .; abundance: once; v_gene: TRBV7-6; CDR3aa: CASSLRGGRTEAFF; CDR3nt: TGTGCCAGCAGCTTAAGGGGGGGCCGAACTGAAGCTTTCTTT
j_gene: TRBJ2-5; d_gene: TRBD1; abundance: .; v_gene: TRBV5-4; CDR3aa: CASSLEHRGWETQYF; CDR3nt: TGTGCCAGCAGCTTGGAGCACAGGGGGTGGGAGACCCAGTACTTC
j_gene: TRBJ2-3; d_gene: TRBD2; abundance: .; v_gene: TRBV6-5; CDR3aa: CASAGGTRATQYF; CDR3nt: TGTGCCAGCGCCGGGGGGACCCGGGCTACGCAGTATTTT
j_gene: TRBJ2-2; d_gene: .; abundance: once; v_gene: TRBV9; CDR3aa: CASSERDSTGELFF; CDR3nt: TGTGCCAGCAGCGAGAGGGATAGCACCGGGGAGCTGTTTTTT
j_gene: TRBJ2-3; d_gene: TRBD2; abundance: .; v_gene: TRBV18; CDR3aa: CASSRTAGADTQYF; CDR3nt: TGTGCCAGCTCACGGACAGCGGGGGCAGATACGCAGTATTTT
j_gene: TRBJ2-7; d_gene: TRBD2; abundance: .; v_gene: TRBV29-1; CDR3aa: CSAGPGGTTYEQYF; CDR3nt: TGCAGCGCCGGCCCGGGGGGTACGACCTACGAGCAGTACTTC
j_gene: TRBJ2-5; d_gene: TRBD1; abundance: .; v_gene: TRBV5-8; CDR3aa: CASSSGQGAHETQYF; CDR3nt: TGTGCCAGCAGCTCGGGACAGGGGGCGCACGAGACCCAGTACTTC
j_gene: TRBJ2-7; d_gene: .; abundance: .; v_gene: TRBV30; CDR3aa: CAWMGVSRGGVNEQYF; CDR3nt: TGTGCCTGGATGGGGGTCTCTAGGGGGGGGGTCAACGAGCAGTACTTC
j_gene: TRBJ2-5; d_gene: .; abundance: .; v_gene: TRBV10-3; CDR3aa: CAPPLFSRVTETQYF; CDR3nt: TGTGCCCCCCCTTTATTCTCTCGGGTGACAGAGACCCAGTACTTC
j_gene: TRBJ1-5; d_gene: TRBD1; abundance: few; v_gene: TRBV10-3; CDR3aa: CAISEGTGDNQPQHF; CDR3nt: TGTGCCATCAGTGAAGGAACAGGGGACAATCAGCCCCAGCATTTT
j_gene: TRBJ1-2; d_gene: TRBD1; abundance: .; v_gene: TRBV7-6; CDR3aa: CASSLVPGGDGYTF; CDR3nt: TGTGCCAGCAGCTTAGTTCCAGGGGGCGATGGCTACACCTTC
j_gene: TRBJ1-1; d_gene: TRBD1; abundance: .; v_gene: TRBV5-6; CDR3aa: CASSEDRPNTEAFF; CDR3nt: TGTGCCAGCAGCGAGGACAGGCCGAACACTGAAGCTTTCTTT
j_gene: TRBJ1-2; d_gene: TRBD1; abundance: once; v_gene: TRBV6-5; CDR3aa: CASSQTGQGNYGYTF; CDR3nt: TGTGCCAGCAGTCAAACGGGACAGGGTAACTATGGCTACACCTTC
j_gene: TRBJ1-5; d_gene: .; abundance: .; v_gene: TRBV6-1; CDR3aa: CASSDYSNQPQHF; CDR3nt: TGTGCCAGCAGCGACTATAGCAATCAGCCCCAGCATTTT
j_gene: TRBJ2-1; d_gene: TRBD2; abundance: .; v_gene: TRBV5-1; CDR3aa: CASSSGLAGGPYNEQFF; CDR3nt: TGCGCCAGCAGCTCCGGACTAGCGGGAGGGCCCTACAATGAGCAGTTCTTC
j_gene: TRBJ2-3; d_gene: TRBD2; abundance: .; v_gene: TRBV27; CDR3aa: CASSRPGLAGYTDTQYF; CDR3nt: TGTGCCAGCAGTCGCCCGGGACTAGCGGGGTACACAGATACGCAGTATTTT
j_gene: TRBJ2-7; d_gene: TRBD1; abundance: .; v_gene: TRBV7-9; CDR3aa: CASSPRTGANEQYF; CDR3nt: TGTGCCAGCAGCCCTCGGACAGGGGCGAACGAGCAGTACTTC
j_gene: TRBJ1-4; d_gene: TRBD1; abundance: once; v_gene: TRBV2; CDR3aa: CASRPTGVEKLFF; CDR3nt: TGTGCCAGCAGACCTACAGGGGTTGAAAAACTGTTTTTT
j_gene: TRBJ2-7; d_gene: .; abundance: .; v_gene: TRBV14; CDR3aa: CASSLRSTSSYEQYF; CDR3nt: TGTGCCAGCAGCCTCCGCAGTACCAGCTCCTACGAGCAGTACTTC
j_gene: TRBJ2-7; d_gene: TRBD2; abundance: .; v_gene: TRBV27; CDR3aa: CASSLGLANPSYEQYF; CDR3nt: TGTGCCAGCAGTTTAGGACTAGCCAACCCCTCCTACGAGCAGTACTTC
j_gene: TRBJ2-7; d_gene: TRBD1; abundance: .; v_gene: TRBV29-1; CDR3aa: CSVEGSRGQGHSYEQYF; CDR3nt: TGCAGCGTTGAAGGTTCGAGGGGACAGGGACACTCCTACGAGCAGTACTTC
j_gene: TRBJ1-5; d_gene: .; abundance: once; v_gene: TRBV15; CDR3aa: CATSREGGTAWGNQPQHF; CDR3nt: TGTGCCACCAGCAGAGAAGGGGGTACGGCTTGGGGCAATCAGCCCCAGCATTTT
j_gene: TRBJ2-7; d_gene: TRBD2; abundance: .; v_gene: TRBV27; CDR3aa: CASSLGTSGGNEQYF; CDR3nt: TGTGCCAGCAGTTTAGGGACTAGCGGGGGTAACGAGCAGTACTTC
j_gene: TRBJ2-1; d_gene: .; abundance: .; v_gene: TRBV19; CDR3aa: CASSIGPGQYNEQFF; CDR3nt: TGTGCCAGTAGTATAGGACCCGGACAGTACAATGAGCAGTTCTTC
j_gene: TRBJ1-2; d_gene: .; abundance: .; v_gene: TRBV6-5; CDR3aa: CASSYSAQGPYGYTF; CDR3nt: TGTGCCAGCAGTTACTCAGCACAGGGTCCCTATGGCTACACCTTC